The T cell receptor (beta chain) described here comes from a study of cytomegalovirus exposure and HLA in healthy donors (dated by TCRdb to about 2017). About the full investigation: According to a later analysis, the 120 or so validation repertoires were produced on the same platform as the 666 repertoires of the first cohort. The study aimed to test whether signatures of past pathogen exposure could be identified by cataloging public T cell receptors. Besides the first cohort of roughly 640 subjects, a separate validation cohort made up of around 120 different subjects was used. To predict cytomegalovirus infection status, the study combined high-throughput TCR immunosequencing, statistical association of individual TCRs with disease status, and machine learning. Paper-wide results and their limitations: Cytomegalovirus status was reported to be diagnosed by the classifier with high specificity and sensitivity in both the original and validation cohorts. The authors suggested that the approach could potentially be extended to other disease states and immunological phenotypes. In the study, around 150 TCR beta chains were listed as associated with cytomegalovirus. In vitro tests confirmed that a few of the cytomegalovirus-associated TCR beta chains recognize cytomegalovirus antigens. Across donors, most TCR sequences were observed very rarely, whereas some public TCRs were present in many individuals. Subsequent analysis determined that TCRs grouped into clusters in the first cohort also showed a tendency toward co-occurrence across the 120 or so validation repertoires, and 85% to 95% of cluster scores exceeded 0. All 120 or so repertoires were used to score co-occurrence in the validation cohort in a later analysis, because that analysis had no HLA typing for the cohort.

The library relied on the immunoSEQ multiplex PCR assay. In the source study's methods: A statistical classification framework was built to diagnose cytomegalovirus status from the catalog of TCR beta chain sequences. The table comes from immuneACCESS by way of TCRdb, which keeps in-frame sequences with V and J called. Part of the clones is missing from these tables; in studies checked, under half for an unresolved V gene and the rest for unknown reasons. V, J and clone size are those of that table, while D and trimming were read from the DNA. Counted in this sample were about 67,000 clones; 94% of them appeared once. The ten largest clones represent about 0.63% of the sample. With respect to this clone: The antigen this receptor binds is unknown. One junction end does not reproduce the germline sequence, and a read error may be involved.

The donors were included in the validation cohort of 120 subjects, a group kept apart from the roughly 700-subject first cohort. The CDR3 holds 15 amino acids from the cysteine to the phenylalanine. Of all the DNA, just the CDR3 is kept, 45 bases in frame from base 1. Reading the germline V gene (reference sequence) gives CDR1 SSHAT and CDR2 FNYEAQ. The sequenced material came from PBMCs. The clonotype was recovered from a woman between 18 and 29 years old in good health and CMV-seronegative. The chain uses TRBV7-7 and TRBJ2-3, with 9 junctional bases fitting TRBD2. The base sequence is TGTGCTAGCAGCCTGCTAGCGGGGTTAACCAGTACGCAGTATTTT. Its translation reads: CASSLLAGLTSTQYF.